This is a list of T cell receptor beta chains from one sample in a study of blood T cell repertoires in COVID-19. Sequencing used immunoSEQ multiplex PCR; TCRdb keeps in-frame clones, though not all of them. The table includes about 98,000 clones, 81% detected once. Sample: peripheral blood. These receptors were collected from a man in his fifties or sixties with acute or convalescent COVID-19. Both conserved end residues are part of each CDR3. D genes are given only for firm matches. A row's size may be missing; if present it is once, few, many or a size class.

CDR3nt: TGCAGTGCTAGGAGCTATGGCTACACCTTC; CDR3aa: CSARSYGYTF; abundance: .; v_gene: TRBV20-1; j_gene: TRBJ1-2; d_gene: .
CDR3nt: TGTGCCAGCGCGGATCAAAGGAACACTGAAGCTTTCTTT; CDR3aa: CASADQRNTEAFF; abundance: .; v_gene: TRBV19; j_gene: TRBJ1-1; d_gene: .
CDR3nt: TGTGCCAGCAGCTTAACCGGTCCTTCCTACAATGAGCAGTTCTTC; CDR3aa: CASSLTGPSYNEQFF; abundance: .; v_gene: TRBV7-9; j_gene: TRBJ2-1; d_gene: .
CDR3nt: TGTGCCAGCAGTTCCGGGACTAGCAAAGGGAGTGAGCAGTTCTTC; CDR3aa: CASSSGTSKGSEQFF; abundance: few; v_gene: TRBV7-6; j_gene: TRBJ2-1; d_gene: TRBD2
CDR3nt: TGTGCCAGCAGCAGAAGACAGGGTCTCACTGAAGCTTTCTTT; CDR3aa: CASSRRQGLTEAFF; abundance: .; v_gene: TRBV11-3; j_gene: TRBJ1-1; d_gene: TRBD1
CDR3nt: TGTGCCAGCAGCTTAGCAAGTAGAAATGAGCAGTTCTTC; CDR3aa: CASSLASRNEQFF; abundance: once; v_gene: TRBV11-3; j_gene: TRBJ2-1; d_gene: .
CDR3nt: TGCGCCAGCAGCCAATTCTCCCCTACAGGGGGCCGCTCCTACGAGCAGTACTTC; CDR3aa: CASSQFSPTGGRSYEQYF; abundance: few; v_gene: TRBV4-1; j_gene: TRBJ2-7; d_gene: TRBD1
CDR3nt: TGTGCCAGCAGCTGGGCTAGCGGGAGGATGGAGACCCAGTACTTC; CDR3aa: CASSWASGRMETQYF; abundance: .; v_gene: TRBV7-2; j_gene: TRBJ2-5; d_gene: TRBD2
CDR3nt: TGTGCCACCTCAATCGGACTAGAGACAGATACGCAGTATTTT; CDR3aa: CATSIGLETDTQYF; abundance: .; v_gene: TRBV19; j_gene: TRBJ2-3; d_gene: TRBD2
CDR3nt: TGTGCCAGCAGCCAAGGAACAGATAACACTGAAGCTTTCTTT; CDR3aa: CASSQGTDNTEAFF; abundance: .; v_gene: TRBV14; j_gene: TRBJ1-1; d_gene: .
CDR3nt: TGTGCCAGCAGCCCCCGGGGACTGCGGCCGCATGGCCAGCCCCAGCATTTT; CDR3aa: CASSPRGLRPHGQPQHF; abundance: .; v_gene: TRBV3-1/TRBV3-2; j_gene: TRBJ1-5; d_gene: .
CDR3nt: TGCGCCAGCAGCTTGGTCGGTACGGACACTGAAGCTTTCTTT; CDR3aa: CASSLVGTDTEAFF; abundance: .; v_gene: TRBV5-1; j_gene: TRBJ1-1; d_gene: .
CDR3nt: TGTGCCAGCTCACCGACATTGACAGGGGCAGAGACCCAGTACTTC; CDR3aa: CASSPTLTGAETQYF; abundance: .; v_gene: TRBV18; j_gene: TRBJ2-5; d_gene: TRBD1
CDR3nt: TGTGCCACCAGTGATTTAGTGGGGCGTGAAGCTTTCTTT; CDR3aa: CATSDLVGREAFF; abundance: few; v_gene: TRBV24-1; j_gene: TRBJ1-1; d_gene: .
CDR3nt: TGTGCCAGCAGCGTACTCGGACAGGGGGGAGAGGGCTACACCTTC; CDR3aa: CASSVLGQGGEGYTF; abundance: .; v_gene: TRBV9; j_gene: TRBJ1-2; d_gene: TRBD1
CDR3nt: TGTGCCAGTCTACTAGCGGGCGGGAATGAGCAGTTCTTC; CDR3aa: CASLLAGGNEQFF; abundance: once; v_gene: TRBV2; j_gene: TRBJ2-1; d_gene: TRBD2
CDR3nt: TGTGCCAGCCACAGGGGAGGAAGCAATCAGCCCCAGCATTTT; CDR3aa: CASHRGGSNQPQHF; abundance: .; v_gene: TRBV2; j_gene: TRBJ1-5; d_gene: TRBD1
CDR3nt: TGTGCCAGCAGCAAAGACCTGGGACAGGGCTACAATGAGCAGTTCTTC; CDR3aa: CASSKDLGQGYNEQFF; abundance: .; v_gene: TRBV21-1; j_gene: TRBJ2-1; d_gene: .
CDR3nt: TGCGCCAGCAGCTTTCAGGTCCAGCCCTACGAGCAGTACTTC; CDR3aa: CASSFQVQPYEQYF; abundance: .; v_gene: TRBV5-1; j_gene: TRBJ2-7; d_gene: .
CDR3nt: TGCGCCAGCAGCCAAGATGGGACGGGAGGGGGCCTGGGGTATGGCTACACCTTC; CDR3aa: CASSQDGTGGGLGYGYTF; abundance: once; v_gene: TRBV4-1; j_gene: TRBJ1-2; d_gene: TRBD1
CDR3nt: TGTGCCAGCAGCTTAGCAAGGGGCCAGAATGAAAAACTGTTTTTT; CDR3aa: CASSLARGQNEKLFF; abundance: .; v_gene: TRBV11-3; j_gene: TRBJ1-4; d_gene: .
CDR3nt: TGTGCCACCAGTGAGGGCGGGAGGGATGAGCAGTTCTTC; CDR3aa: CATSEGGRDEQFF; abundance: .; v_gene: TRBV24-1; j_gene: TRBJ2-1; d_gene: TRBD2
CDR3nt: TGTGCCAGTAGTTACCCAGGTATGAACACTGAAGCTTTCTTT; CDR3aa: CASSYPGMNTEAFF; abundance: .; v_gene: TRBV19; j_gene: TRBJ1-1; d_gene: .
CDR3nt: TGTGCCAGCAGCCCAAGAGAGGGGGCAAGCTCTGGAAACACCATATATTTT; CDR3aa: CASSPREGASSGNTIYF; abundance: .; v_gene: TRBV3-1/TRBV3-2; j_gene: TRBJ1-3; d_gene: TRBD1
CDR3nt: TGTGCCAGCAGTTCGGGGCCAGGGGCGCCCAATCAGCCCCAGCATTTT; CDR3aa: CASSSGPGAPNQPQHF; abundance: .; v_gene: TRBV6-5; j_gene: TRBJ1-5; d_gene: .